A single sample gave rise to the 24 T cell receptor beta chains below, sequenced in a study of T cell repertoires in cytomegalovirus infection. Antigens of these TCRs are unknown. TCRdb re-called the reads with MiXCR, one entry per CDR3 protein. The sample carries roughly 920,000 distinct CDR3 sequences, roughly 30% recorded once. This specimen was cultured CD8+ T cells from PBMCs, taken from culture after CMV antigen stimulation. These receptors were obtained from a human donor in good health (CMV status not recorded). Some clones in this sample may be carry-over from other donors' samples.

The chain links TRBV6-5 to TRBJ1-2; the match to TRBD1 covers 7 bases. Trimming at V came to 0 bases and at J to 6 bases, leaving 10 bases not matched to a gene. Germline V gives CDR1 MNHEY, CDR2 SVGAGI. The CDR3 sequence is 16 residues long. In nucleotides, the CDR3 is TGTGCCAGCAGTTACTCGATATCCAGGGGGAGGGATGGCTACACCTTC. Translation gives CASSYSISRGRDGYTF.

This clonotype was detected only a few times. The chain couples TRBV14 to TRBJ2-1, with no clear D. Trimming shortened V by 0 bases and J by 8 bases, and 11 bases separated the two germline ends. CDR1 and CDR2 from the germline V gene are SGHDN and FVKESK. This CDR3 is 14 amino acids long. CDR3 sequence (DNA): TGTGCCAGCAGCCAAGACCCGGATTTTGATGAGCAGTTCTTC. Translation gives CASSQDPDFDEQFF. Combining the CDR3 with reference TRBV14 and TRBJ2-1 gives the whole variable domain EAGVTQFPSHSVIEKGQTVTLRCDPISGHDNLYWYRRVMGKEIKFLLHFVKESKQDESGMPNNRFLAERTGGTYSTLKVQPAELEDSGVYFCASSQDPDFDEQFFGPGTRLTVL.

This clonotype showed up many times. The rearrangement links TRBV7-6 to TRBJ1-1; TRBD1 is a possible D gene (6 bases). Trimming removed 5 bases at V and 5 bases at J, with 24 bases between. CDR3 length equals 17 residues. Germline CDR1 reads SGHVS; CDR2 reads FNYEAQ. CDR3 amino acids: CASSPRGGHRGLTEAFF. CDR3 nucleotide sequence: TGTGCCAGCAGCCCGAGGGGGGGGCACCGAGGGTTGACTGAAGCTTTCTTT.

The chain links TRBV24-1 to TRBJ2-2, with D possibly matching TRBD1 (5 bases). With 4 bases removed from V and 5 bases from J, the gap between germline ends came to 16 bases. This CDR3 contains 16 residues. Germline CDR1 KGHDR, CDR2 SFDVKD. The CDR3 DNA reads TGTGCCACCAGTGAATTGGCAGGGCCATTGACCGGGGAGCTGTTTTTT. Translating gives CATSELAGPLTGELFF.

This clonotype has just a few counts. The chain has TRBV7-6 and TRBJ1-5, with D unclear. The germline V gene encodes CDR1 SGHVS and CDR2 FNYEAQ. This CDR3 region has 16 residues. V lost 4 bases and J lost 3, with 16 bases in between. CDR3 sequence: CASSSSTDGFNQPQHF. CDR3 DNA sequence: TGTGCCAGCAGCTCGAGTACGGACGGATTCAATCAGCCCCAGCATTTT. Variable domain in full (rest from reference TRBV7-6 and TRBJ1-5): GAGVSQSPRYKVTKRGQDVALRCDPISGHVSLYWYRQALGQGPEFLTYFNYEAQQDKSGLPNDRFSAERPEGSISTLTIQRTEQRDSAMYRCASSSSTDGFNQPQHFGDGTRLSIL.

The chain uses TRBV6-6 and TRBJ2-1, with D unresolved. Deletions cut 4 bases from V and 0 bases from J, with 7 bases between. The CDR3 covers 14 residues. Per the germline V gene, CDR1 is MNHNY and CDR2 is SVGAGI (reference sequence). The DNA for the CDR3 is TGTGCCAGCAGTTTGGTCCCCTCCTACAATGAGCAGTTCTTC. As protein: CASSLVPSYNEQFF.

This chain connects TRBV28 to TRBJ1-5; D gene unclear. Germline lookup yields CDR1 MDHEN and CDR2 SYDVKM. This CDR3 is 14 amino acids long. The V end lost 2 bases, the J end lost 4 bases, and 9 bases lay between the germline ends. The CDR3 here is CASSLMSGNQPQHF. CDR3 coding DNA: TGTGCCAGCAGTTTAATGTCGGGGAATCAGCCCCAGCATTTT.

CDR3 in DNA: TGTGCCAGCTCACCAGGATTTGACACTGAAGCTTTCTTT. The encoded protein is CASSPGFDTEAFF. The genes are TRBV18 and TRBJ1-1, with D unclear. Trimming took off 2 bases at V and 3 bases at J, with 7 bases between the two ends. The CDR3 has 13 amino acids. In germline, CDR1 is KGHSH, CDR2 LQKENI.

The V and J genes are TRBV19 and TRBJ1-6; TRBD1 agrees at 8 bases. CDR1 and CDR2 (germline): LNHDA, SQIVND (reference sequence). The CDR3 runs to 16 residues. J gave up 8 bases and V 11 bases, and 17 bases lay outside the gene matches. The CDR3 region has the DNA TGTGCCTCCCAGGACAGGGTCTCACGGGCCTATTCACCCCTCCACTTT. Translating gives CASQDRVSRAYSPLHF. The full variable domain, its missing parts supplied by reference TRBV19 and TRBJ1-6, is DGGITQSPKYLFRKEGQNVTLSCEQNLNHDAMYWYRQDPGQGLRLIYYSQIVNDFQKGDIAEGYSVSREKKESFPLTVTSAQKNPTAFYLCASQDRVSRAYSPLHFGNGTRLTVT.

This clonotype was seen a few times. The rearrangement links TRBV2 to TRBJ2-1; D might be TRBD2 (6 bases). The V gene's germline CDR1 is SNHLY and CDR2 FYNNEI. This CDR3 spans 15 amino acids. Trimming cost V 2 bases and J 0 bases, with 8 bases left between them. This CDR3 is CASSEPGSSYNEQFF. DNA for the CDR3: TGTGCCAGCAGTGAACCCGGGAGCTCCTACAATGAGCAGTTCTTC.

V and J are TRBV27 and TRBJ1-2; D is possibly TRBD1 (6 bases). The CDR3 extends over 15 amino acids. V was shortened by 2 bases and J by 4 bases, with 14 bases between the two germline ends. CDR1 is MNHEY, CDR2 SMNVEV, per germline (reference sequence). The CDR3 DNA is TGTGCCAGCAGTTTAACCCCAACAGGGTTCTATGGCTACACCTTC. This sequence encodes CASSLTPTGFYGYTF.

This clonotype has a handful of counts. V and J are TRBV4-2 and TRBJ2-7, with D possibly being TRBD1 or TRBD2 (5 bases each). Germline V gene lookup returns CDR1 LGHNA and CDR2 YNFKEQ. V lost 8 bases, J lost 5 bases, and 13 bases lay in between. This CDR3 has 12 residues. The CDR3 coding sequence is TGTGCCAGCGGCCGAGGGGACGACGAGCAGTACTTC. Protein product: CASGRGDDEQYF.

The CDR3: CATSVSKRDPPHASKHGELFF. Written as DNA, the CDR3 is TGTGCCACCAGTGTGTCGAAGAGGGACCCACCCCATGCATCAAAACACGGGGAGCTGTTTTTT. V usage is TRBV24-1 and J usage is TRBJ2-2; D possibly matches TRBD1 or TRBD2 (5 bases each). This CDR3 has 21 amino acids. With 5 bases removed from V and 7 bases from J, the gap between germline ends came to 34 bases. Germline CDR1 reads KGHDR; CDR2 reads SFDVKD.

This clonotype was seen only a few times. The chain's CDR3 is CASGPGGIHTEAFF. The CDR3 DNA reads as TGTGCCAGCGGCCCGGGAGGAATACACACTGAAGCTTTCTTT. The rearrangement links TRBV27 to TRBJ1-1, with D unresolved. V lost 8 bases to trimming and J lost 3 bases, with 16 bases between them. Germline V gives CDR1 MNHEY, CDR2 SMNVEV (reference sequence). CDR3 length: 14 amino acids.

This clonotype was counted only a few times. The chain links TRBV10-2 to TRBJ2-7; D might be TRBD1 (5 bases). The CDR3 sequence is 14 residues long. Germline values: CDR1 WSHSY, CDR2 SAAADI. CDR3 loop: CATSARQSSYEQYV. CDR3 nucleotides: TGCGCCACCAGTGCGAGACAGAGCTCCTACGAGCAGTACGTC.

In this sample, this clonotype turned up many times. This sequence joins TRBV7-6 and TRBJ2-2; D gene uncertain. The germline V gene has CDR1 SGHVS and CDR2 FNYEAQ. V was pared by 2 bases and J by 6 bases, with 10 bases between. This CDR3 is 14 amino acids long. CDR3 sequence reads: CASSLSIGPGELFF. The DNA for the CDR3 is TGTGCCAGCAGCTTATCTATCGGGCCCGGGGAGCTGTTTTTT.

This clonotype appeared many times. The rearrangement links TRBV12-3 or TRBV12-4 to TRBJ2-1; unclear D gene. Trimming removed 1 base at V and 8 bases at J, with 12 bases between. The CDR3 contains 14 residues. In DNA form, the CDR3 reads TGTGCCAGCAGTTTAGGGTCTGGGGTGGATGAGCAGTTCTTC. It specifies CASSLGSGVDEQFF.

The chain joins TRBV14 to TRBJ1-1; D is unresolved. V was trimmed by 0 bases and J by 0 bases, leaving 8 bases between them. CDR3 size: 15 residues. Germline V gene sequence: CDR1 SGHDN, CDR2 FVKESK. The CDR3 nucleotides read TGTGCCAGCAGCCAAGAGAGAACGGTGAACACTGAAGCTTTCTTT. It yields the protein CASSQERTVNTEAFF. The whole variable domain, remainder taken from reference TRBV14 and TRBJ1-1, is EAGVTQFPSHSVIEKGQTVTLRCDPISGHDNLYWYRRVMGKEIKFLLHFVKESKQDESGMPNNRFLAERTGGTYSTLKVQPAELEDSGVYFCASSQERTVNTEAFFGQGTRLTVV.

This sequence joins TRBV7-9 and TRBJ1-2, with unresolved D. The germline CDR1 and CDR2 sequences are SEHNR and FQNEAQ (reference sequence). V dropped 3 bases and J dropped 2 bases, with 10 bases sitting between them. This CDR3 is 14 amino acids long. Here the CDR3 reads CASSFFDKNYGYTF. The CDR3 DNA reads TGTGCCAGCAGCTTTTTTGACAAAAACTATGGCTACACCTTC.

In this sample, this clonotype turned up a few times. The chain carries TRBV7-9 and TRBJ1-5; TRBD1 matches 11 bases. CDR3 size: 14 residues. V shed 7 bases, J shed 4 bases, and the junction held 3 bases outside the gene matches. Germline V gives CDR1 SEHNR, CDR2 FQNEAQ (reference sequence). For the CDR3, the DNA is TGTGCCAGCACCGGGACAGGGGGAAATCAGCCCCAGCATTTT. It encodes CASTGTGGNQPQHF. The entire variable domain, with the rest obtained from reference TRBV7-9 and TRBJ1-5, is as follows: DTGVSQNPRHKITKRGQNVTFRCDPISEHNRLYWYRQTLGQGPEFLTYFQNEAQLEKSRLLSDRFSAERPKGSFSTLEIQRTEQGDSAMYLCASTGTGGNQPQHFGDGTRLSIL.

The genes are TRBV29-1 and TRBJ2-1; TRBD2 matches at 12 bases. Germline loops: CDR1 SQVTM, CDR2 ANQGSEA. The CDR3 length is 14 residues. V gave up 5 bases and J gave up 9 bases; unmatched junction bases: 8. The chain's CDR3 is CSVSLAGGPSEQFF. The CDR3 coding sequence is TGCAGCGTTTCCCTAGCGGGGGGGCCGAGTGAGCAGTTCTTC.

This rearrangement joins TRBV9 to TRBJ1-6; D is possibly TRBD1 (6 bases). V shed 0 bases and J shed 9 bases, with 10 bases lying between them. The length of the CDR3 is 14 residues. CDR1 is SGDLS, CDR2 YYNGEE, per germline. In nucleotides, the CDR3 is TGTGCCAGCAGCGTAGCAGGGGATAGTTCACCCCTCCACTTT. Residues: CASSVAGDSSPLHF.

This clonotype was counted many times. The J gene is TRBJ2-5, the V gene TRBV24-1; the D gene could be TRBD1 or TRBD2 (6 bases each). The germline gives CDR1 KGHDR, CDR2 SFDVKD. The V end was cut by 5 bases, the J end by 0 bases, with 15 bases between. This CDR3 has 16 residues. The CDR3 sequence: CATSGTPGANQETQYF. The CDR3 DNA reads TGTGCCACCAGTGGAACCCCGGGGGCTAACCAAGAGACCCAGTACTTC.

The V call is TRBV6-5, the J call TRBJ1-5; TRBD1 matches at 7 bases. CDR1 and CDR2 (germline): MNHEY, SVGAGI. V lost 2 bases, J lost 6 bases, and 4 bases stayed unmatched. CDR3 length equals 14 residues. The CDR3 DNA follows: TGTGCCAGCAGTTACACGAACAGGGGTCAGCCCCAGCATTTT. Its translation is CASSYTNRGQPQHF.